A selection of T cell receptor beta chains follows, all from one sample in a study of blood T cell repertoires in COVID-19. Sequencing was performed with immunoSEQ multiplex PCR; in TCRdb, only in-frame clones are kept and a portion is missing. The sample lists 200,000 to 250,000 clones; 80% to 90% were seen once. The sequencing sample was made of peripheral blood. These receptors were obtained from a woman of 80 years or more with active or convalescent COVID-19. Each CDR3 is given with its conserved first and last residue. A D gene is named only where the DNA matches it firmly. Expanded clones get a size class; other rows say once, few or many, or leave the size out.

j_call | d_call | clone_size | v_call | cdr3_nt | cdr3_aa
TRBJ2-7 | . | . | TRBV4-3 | TGCGCCAGCAGCCAAAACGCGGGGTCCTCCTACGAGCAGTACTTC | CASSQNAGSSYEQYF
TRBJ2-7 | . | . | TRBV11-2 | TGTGCCAGCAGCTTAGGTCAGGGGCCCTACGAGCAGTACTTC | CASSLGQGPYEQYF
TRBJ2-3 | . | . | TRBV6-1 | TGTGCCAGCAGTGAAAGTGGCAGGTGGGCAGATACGCAGTATTTT | CASSESGRWADTQYF
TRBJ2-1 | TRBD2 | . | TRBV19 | TGTGCCAGTAGGTTAGCGGGGGGGCACAGTGAGCAGTTCTTC | CASRLAGGHSEQFF
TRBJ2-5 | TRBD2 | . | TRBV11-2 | TGTGCCAGCAGCTCGACTAGCGGGGGAGGAGAGACCCAGTACTTC | CASSSTSGGGETQYF
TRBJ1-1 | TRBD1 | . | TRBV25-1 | TGTGCCAGCAGTGATGGACAGGGGAAAGGGAACACTGAAGCTTTCTTT | CASSDGQGKGNTEAFF
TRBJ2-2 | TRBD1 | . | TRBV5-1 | TGCGCCAGCAGCCCCGGGACAGCGAACACCGGGGAGCTGTTTTTT | CASSPGTANTGELFF
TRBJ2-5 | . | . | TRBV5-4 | TGTGCCAGCAGCTTGGTGTTTAGCGGTGAGACCCAGTACTTC | CASSLVFSGETQYF
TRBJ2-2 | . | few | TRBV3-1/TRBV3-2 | TGTGCCAGCAGCCACGCGTGGGACATTACCGGGGAGCTGTTTTTT | CASSHAWDITGELFF
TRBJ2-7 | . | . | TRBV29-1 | TGCAGCGTTGAAGATCTGGGCGGAGGGACAGACTACGAGCAGTACTTC | CSVEDLGGGTDYEQYF
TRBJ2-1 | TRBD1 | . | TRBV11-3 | TGTGCCAGCAGCTCGGACAGGGGGCGTAGTGAGCAGTTCTTC | CASSSDRGRSEQFF
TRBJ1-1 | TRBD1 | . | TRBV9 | TGTGCCAGCAGCGTAGGCCGTATTGGACAGGGGAATCGGGAAGCTTTCTTT | CASSVGRIGQGNREAFF
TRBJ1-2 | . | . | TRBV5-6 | TGTGCCAGCAGCTTGGAAGAAGGGGTGAGTGGCTACACCTTC | CASSLEEGVSGYTF
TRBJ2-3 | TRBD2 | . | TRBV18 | TGTGCCAGCTCCGCTTTAGCGGGGTTAAAAGATACGCAGTATTTT | CASSALAGLKDTQYF
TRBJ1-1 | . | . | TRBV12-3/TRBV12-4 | TGTGCCAGCAGTTTATCCCAGGAAGCTTTCTTT | CASSLSQEAFF
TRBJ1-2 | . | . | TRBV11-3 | TGTGCCAGCAGCTTCGGGGACTATGGCTACACCTTC | CASSFGDYGYTF
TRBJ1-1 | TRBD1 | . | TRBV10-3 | TGTGCCATCAGGGGGACAGGGGGTGTTTACGGCACTGAAGCTTTCTTT | CAIRGTGGVYGTEAFF
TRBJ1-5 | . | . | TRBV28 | TGTGCCAGCAGTTTAACGGCAGCGAGCAATCAGCCCCAGCATTTT | CASSLTAASNQPQHF
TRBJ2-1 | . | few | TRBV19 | TGTGCCAGTACCCGAGCGGCTAACTCCTACAATGAGCAGTTCTTC | CASTRAANSYNEQFF
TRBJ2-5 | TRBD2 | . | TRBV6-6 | TGTGCCAGCAGTAGACTAGCGGGGGTTCAAGAGACCCAGTACTTC | CASSRLAGVQETQYF
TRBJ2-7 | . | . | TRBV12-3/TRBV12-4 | TGTGCCAGCAGGTCGACAGGCTCCTACGAGCAGTACTTC | CASRSTGSYEQYF
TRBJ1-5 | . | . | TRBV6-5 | TGTGCCAGCAGCACCCGGGATCAGCCCCAGCATTTT | CASSTRDQPQHF
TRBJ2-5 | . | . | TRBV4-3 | TGCGCCAGCAGCCAAGGGGTTGGACTAAAAGAGACCCAGTACTTC | CASSQGVGLKETQYF
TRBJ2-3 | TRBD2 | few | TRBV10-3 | TGTGCCATCAGTGAGTCGGCTAGCGGGGGCACAGATACGCAGTATTTT | CAISESASGGTDTQYF
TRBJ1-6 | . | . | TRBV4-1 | TGCGCCAGCAGCCAAGGTACAGGCCGGCATTCACCCCTCCACTTT | CASSQGTGRHSPLHF
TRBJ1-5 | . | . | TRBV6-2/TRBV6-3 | TGTGCCAGCAGTTACGTAGCTCAGCCCCAGCATTTT | CASSYVAQPQHF
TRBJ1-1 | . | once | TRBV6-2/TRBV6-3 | TGTGCCAGCAGTTACCCGATACAGGGTAGAAACACTGAAGCTTTCTTT | CASSYPIQGRNTEAFF
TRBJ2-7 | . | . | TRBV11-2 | TGTGCCAGCAGCACGGAGGTTGGGATCAGCGAGCAGTACTTC | CASSTEVGISEQYF
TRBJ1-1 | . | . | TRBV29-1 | TGCAGCGTTGCGGGGGGGCTACAAGCTTTCTTT | CSVAGGLQAFF
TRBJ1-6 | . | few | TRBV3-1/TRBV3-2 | TGTGCCAGCAGCCAAGTTGGAGCCAAAGCACCCCTCCACTTT | CASSQVGAKAPLHF
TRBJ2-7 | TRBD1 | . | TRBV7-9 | TGTGCCAGCAGCTTAGCGCTGGGACAGGGGGCGAGGGAGCAGTACTTC | CASSLALGQGAREQYF
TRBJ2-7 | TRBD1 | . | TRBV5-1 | TGCGCCAGCAGGGCCCCGGGACAGGGCTCCTACGAGCAGTACTTC | CASRAPGQGSYEQYF
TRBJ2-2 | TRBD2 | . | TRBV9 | TGTGCCAGCAGCGTAGTGCCTAGCGGGACCAAAAAGGGTACCGGGGAGCTGTTTTTT | CASSVVPSGTKKGTGELFF
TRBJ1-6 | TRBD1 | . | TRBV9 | TGTGCCAGCAGCGTAGGACGGGACAGTAATTCACCCCTCCACTTT | CASSVGRDSNSPLHF
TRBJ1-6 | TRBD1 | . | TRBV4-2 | TGTGCCAGCAGCCAAGAAGGACAGGGGGTTTCACCCCTCCACTTT | CASSQEGQGVSPLHF
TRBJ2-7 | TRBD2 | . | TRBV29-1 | TGCAGCGTTGCCTCAATAGGGACTAGCTTTAGGCAGTACTTC | CSVASIGTSFRQYF
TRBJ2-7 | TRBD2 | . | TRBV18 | TGTGCCAGCTCACCACCGAACCTAGCGGGAGGGTCCGAGCAGTACTTC | CASSPPNLAGGSEQYF
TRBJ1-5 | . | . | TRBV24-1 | TGTGCCACCAGTGATGCGGGTTTTGGCCAGCCCCAGCATTTT | CATSDAGFGQPQHF
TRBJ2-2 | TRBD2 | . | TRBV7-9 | TGTGCCAGCAGCCCACGGGCGGGAGGCATCACCGGGGAGCTGTTTTTT | CASSPRAGGITGELFF
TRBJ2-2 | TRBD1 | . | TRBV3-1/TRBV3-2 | TGTGCCAGCAGCCAGTGGTCGGGACAGGGTGGAATCGGGAACACCGGGGAGCTGTTTTTT | CASSQWSGQGGIGNTGELFF
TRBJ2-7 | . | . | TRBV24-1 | TGTGCCACCAGTGATTTGGGGCAGTCCGAGCAGTACTTC | CATSDLGQSEQYF
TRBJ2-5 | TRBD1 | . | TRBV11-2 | TGTGCCAGCAGCCAACAGGGGGGAGTCGGGGAGACCCAGTACTTC | CASSQQGGVGETQYF
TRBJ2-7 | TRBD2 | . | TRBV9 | TGTGCCAGCAGCGTAGAGGGGACTAGCGGGAGTCAGCAGTACTTC | CASSVEGTSGSQQYF
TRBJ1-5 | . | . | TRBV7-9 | TGTGCCAGCAGCTACTGGACAGATAGCAATCAGCCCCAGCATTTT | CASSYWTDSNQPQHF
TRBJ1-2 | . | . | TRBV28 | TGTGCCAGCAGGAACAGTTATGGCTACACCTTC | CASRNSYGYTF
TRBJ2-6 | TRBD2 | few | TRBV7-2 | TGTGCCAGCAGCTTAGTCCGGGGGGCTGGGGCCAACGTCCTGACTTTC | CASSLVRGAGANVLTF
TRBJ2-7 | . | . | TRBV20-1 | TGCAGTGCTAACGACAACTACGAGCAGTACTTC | CSANDNYEQYF
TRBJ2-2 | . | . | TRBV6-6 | TGTGCCAGCAGTTTGGACAGCCCAAGGACCGGGGAGCTGTTTTTT | CASSLDSPRTGELFF
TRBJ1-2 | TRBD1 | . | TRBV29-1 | TGCAGCGTTGCGGGACAGGGTGGAGGAGCTATGGCTGGCTACACCTTC | CSVAGQGGGAMAGYTF
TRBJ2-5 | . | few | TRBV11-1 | TGTGCCAGCACCTTCAGCAGGGTCAGGGGACAGACCCAGTACTTC | CASTFSRVRGQTQYF
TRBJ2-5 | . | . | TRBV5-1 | TGCGCCAGCAGCAAGACTACACAAGAGACCCAGTACTTC | CASSKTTQETQYF
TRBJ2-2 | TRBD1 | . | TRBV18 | TGTGCCAGCTCCCTGGACAGGGAGACCGGGGAGCTGTTTTTT | CASSLDRETGELFF
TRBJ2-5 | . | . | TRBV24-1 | TGTGCCACCAGTGCGGGAGAGACCCAGTACTTC | CATSAGETQYF
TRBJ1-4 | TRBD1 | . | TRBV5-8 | TGTGCCAGCAGCCCTGGGACAGCCGGCGCTAATGAAAAACTGTTTTTT | CASSPGTAGANEKLFF